The 8 T cell receptor beta chains below were found in one sample sequenced in a study of monozygotic twins with inflammatory bowel disease. TCRdb re-called the 5' RACE reads; every CDR3 protein appears as one record, without DNA. The specimen's table records just over 300,000 distinct CDR3 sequences. Source material: blood. The source is a human donor with ulcerative colitis or Crohn's disease, or a healthy co-twin of an affected twin (not recorded which).

CDR3 sequence: CASSYYTSGWDTQYF. The V and J genes are TRBV6-5 and TRBJ2-3; TCRdb outputs TRBD2, but without DNA this stays unchecked. The CDR3 spans 15 residues. Germline CDR1 is MNHEY and CDR2 is SVGAGI.

The chain joins TRBV14 to TRBJ2-7; TCRdb gives TRBD1 as the D gene, but with no DNA this cannot be confirmed. The CDR3 consists of 16 residues. The germline V gene encodes CDR1 SGHDN and CDR2 FVKESK. This chain's CDR3 is CASSQRNRDPIYEQYF. The full variable domain, its missing parts supplied by reference TRBV14 and TRBJ2-7, is EAGVTQFPSHSVIEKGQTVTLRCDPISGHDNLYWYRRVMGKEIKFLLHFVKESKQDESGMPNNRFLAERTGGTYSTLKVQPAELEDSGVYFCASSQRNRDPIYEQYFGPGTRLTVT.

The chain recombines TRBV28 with TRBJ1-2. From germline, CDR1 is MDHEN and CDR2 SYDVKM. This CDR3 is 12 amino acids long. The CDR3 sequence is CASGVAAYGYTF.

The rearrangement uses TRBV2 and TRBJ2-1. This CDR3 spans 13 amino acids. Per germline, CDR1 SNHLY and CDR2 FYNNEI. This chain's CDR3 is CARAIILDNEQFF.

The V gene is TRBV20-1, the J gene TRBJ2-7; TCRdb calls TRBD2, which cannot be checked without DNA. The CDR3 covers 15 residues. The germline gives CDR1 DFQATT, CDR2 SNEGSKA (reference sequence). The CDR3 region is CSARDGASPAAGQYF.

V is TRBV20-1 and J is TRBJ1-1; absent DNA, TCRdb's TRBD1 call cannot be checked. CDR1 and CDR2 (germline): DFQATT, SNEGSKA (reference sequence). The CDR3 extends over 15 amino acids. CDR3 loop: CSATPPTGLNTEAFF.

The chain couples TRBV4-3 to TRBJ2-3; TCRdb returns TRBD2, unconfirmable since there is no DNA. Germline V gene data show CDR1 as LGHNA and CDR2 as YSLEER. The CDR3 covers 15 residues. The CDR3 here is CASSQGRSGADTQYF.

The genes are TRBV14 and TRBJ2-3; the TRBD2 assignment by TCRdb is unverifiable without DNA. The CDR3 has 19 amino acids. Germline CDR1 is SGHDN and CDR2 is FVKESK. The CDR3 is CASSRTKYDSPYRTDTQYF.